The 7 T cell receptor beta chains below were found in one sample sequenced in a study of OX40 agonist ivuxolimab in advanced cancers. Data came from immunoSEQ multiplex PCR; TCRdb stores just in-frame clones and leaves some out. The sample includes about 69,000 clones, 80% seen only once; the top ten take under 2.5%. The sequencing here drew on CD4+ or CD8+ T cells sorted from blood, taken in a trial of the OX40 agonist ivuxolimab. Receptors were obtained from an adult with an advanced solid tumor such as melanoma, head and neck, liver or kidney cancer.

As DNA, the CDR3 is TGTGCCACCAAGCAGAACATGAGGGGCTATGGCTACACCTTC. Translated, it gives CATKQNMRGYGYTF. V usage is TRBV19 and J usage is TRBJ1-2; tentative D call: TRBD1 (5 bases). CDR3 length: 14 residues. Trimming shortened V by 10 bases and J by 4 bases, and 19 bases separated the two germline ends. Germline V gene sequence: CDR1 LNHDA, CDR2 SQIVND (reference sequence). Using reference TRBV19 and TRBJ1-2 for the parts outside the CDR3, the full variable domain is DGGITQSPKYLFRKEGQNVTLSCEQNLNHDAMYWYRQDPGQGLRLIYYSQIVNDFQKGDIAEGYSVSREKKESFPLTVTSAQKNPTAFYLCATKQNMRGYGYTFGSGTRLTVV.

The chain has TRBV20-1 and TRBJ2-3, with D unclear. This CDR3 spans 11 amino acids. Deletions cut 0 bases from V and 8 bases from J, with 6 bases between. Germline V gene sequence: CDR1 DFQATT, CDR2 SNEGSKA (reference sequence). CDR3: CSARDQTTQYF. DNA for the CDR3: TGCAGTGCTAGAGATCAAACTACGCAGTATTTT.

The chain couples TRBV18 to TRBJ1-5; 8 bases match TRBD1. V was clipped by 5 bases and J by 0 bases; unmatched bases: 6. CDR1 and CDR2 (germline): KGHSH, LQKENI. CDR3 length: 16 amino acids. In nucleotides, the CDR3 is TGTGCCAGCTCATCGGACAGGGCTTATAGCAATCAGCCCCAGCATTTT. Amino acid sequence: CASSSDRAYSNQPQHF.

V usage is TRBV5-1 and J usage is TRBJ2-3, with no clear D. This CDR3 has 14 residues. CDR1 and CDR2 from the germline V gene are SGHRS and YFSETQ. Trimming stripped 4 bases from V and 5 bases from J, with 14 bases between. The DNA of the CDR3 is TGCGCCAGCAGCAATAGGAACCAACTAGATACGCAGTATTTT. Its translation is CASSNRNQLDTQYF.

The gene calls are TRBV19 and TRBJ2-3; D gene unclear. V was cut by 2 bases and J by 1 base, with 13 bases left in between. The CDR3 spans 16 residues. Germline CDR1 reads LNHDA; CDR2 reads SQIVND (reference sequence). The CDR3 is CASSITALIRTDTQYF. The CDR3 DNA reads TGTGCCAGTAGTATAACGGCATTAATTCGCACAGATACGCAGTATTTT.

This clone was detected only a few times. The CDR3 DNA reads TGTGCCAGCAGAACACAGGGAGACCCTGGAAACACCATATATTTT. Translating it yields CASRTQGDPGNTIYF. The rearrangement uses TRBV6-6 and TRBJ1-3, with D possibly TRBD1 on 6 matching bases. The V end was cut by 6 bases, the J end by 2 bases, with 14 bases between. This CDR3 is 15 amino acids long. Germline V lookup: CDR1 MNHNY, CDR2 SVGAGI (reference sequence).

The CDR3 nucleotides are TGTGCCAGCAGTGCCGGACTAGCGGGGGGGAACAATGAGCAGTTCTTC. Residues: CASSAGLAGGNNEQFF. V gene TRBV2 combines with J gene TRBJ2-1, with 15 positions matching TRBD2. The CDR3 covers 16 residues. Per the germline V gene, CDR1 is SNHLY and CDR2 is FYNNEI. V was clipped by 4 bases and J by 5 bases; unmatched bases: 3. Combining the CDR3 with reference TRBV2 and TRBJ2-1 gives the whole variable domain EPEVTQTPSHQVTQMGQEVILRCVPISNHLYFYWYRQILGQKVEFLVSFYNNEISEKSEIFDDQFSVERPDGSNFTLKIRSTKLEDSAMYFCASSAGLAGGNNEQFFGPGTRLTVL.